This T cell receptor (beta chain) came from a study of breast tumors, draining lymph nodes, adjacent tissues. V gave up 6 bases and J gave up 1 base; unmatched junction bases: 3. This CDR3 is 13 amino acids long. The germline CDR1 and CDR2 sequences are SQVTM and ANQGSEA. One entry per CDR3 protein, called by TCRdb with MiXCR from the multiplex PCR reads. Found here are about 100,000 distinct CDR3 sequences, 21% of them singletons; the top ten hold 1% to 1.5%. This clonotype occurred once. The target antigen is unknown. The lymph nodes were axillary draining lymph nodes from breast cancer patients. Overall study findings and caveats: Tumor and nontumor repertoires were significantly more similar in luminal-like than in basal-like breast cancer.

This chain uses TRBV29-1 with TRBJ1-1; 9 bases are a match to TRBD1. Sequenced material: axillary lymph node tissue. The sequence was collected from a female donor with breast cancer. Some clones in this sample may be carry-over from other donors' samples. The CDR3 DNA is TGCAGCGTGTGGGACAGGGAGAACACTGAAGCTTTCTTT. Its protein is CSVWDRENTEAFF.